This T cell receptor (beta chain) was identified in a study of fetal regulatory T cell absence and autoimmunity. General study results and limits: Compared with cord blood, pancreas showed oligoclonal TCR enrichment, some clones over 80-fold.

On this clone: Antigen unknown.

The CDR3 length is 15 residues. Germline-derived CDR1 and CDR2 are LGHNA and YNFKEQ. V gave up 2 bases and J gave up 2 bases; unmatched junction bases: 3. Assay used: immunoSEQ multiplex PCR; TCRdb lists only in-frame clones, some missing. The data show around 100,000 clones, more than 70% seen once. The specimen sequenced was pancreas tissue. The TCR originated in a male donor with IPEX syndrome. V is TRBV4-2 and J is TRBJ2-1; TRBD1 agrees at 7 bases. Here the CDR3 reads CASSQPDRAYNEQFF. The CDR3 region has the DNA TGTGCCAGCAGCCAACCCGACAGGGCCTACAATGAGCAGTTCTTC.